This T cell receptor beta chain was sequenced during a study of CD8 T cells in Susac syndrome (dated by TCRdb to between 2018 and 2020). In the study overall: Repertoire sequencing was used to test whether CD8+ T cell activation and differentiation in Susac syndrome was antigen driven.

Overall study outcomes, separate from this receptor: The number of individuals in the TCR sequencing and HLA analysis was recognized as being relatively small.

On this clonotype: The antigen it binds to is not known. Base qualities are not provided; no much larger clone lies one nucleotide away.

RNA was extracted with the RNeasy kit and about 0.45 to 1 ug was reverse transcribed using random hexamers. The immunoSEQ multiplex PCR assay, covering 54 Vbeta and 13 Jbeta segments, was used to amplify TCR beta CDR3 regions. PCR amplification bias was corrected by using a synthetic template baseline for primer optimization and computational correction. Turning to the authors' computational methods: Reads were assigned to V, D and J genes according to IMGT and analyzed in immunoSEQ Analyzer, with only productive sequences retained. To calculate clonality, Shannon entropy was normalized by log2 of the number of productive unique sequences and then subtracted from one. For each patient and control, public and private clones were evaluated within the 100 most prevalent clones. Clones were defined as Susac-specific when absent from the healthy and MS cohorts, from fewer than 1,300 published viral clones and from other ImmuneACCESS disease sequences. TCRdb reworked the public reads: Q25 trimming with fastp, MiXCR clone assembly, productive beta chains retained. Merged by CDR3 protein, the rows form single entries marked with the most common genes and DNA. TCRdb assigned the V and J calls; the authors' analysis was not used. A total of about 180,000 distinct CDR3 sequences appear in this sample, roughly 92% of them only once. Roughly 0.098% of the sample lies in the top ten.

High-throughput TCR beta sequencing profiled peripheral blood CD8+ and CD4+ T cells from healthy donors, Susac syndrome patients and multiple sclerosis patients. Treatment-naive patients with stable or active relapsing-remitting disease fulfilling revised McDonald criteria were used as multiple sclerosis controls. Bulk CD8+ and CD4+ T cells were purified magnetically by negative isolation, whereas CD8+ TEMRA cells were enriched by FACS. Blood was collected in EDTA tubes and processed within 24 hours, with PBMCs isolated through density gradient centrifugation. PBMCs intended for TCR sequencing were cryopreserved in liquid nitrogen and thawed later in a water bath at 37 degrees C. A purity of at least 90% was achieved for sorted or isolated CD4+, CD8+ and CD8+ TEMRA cells. The CDR3 covers 16 residues, taking in both the cysteine and the phenylalanine. Only the CDR3 portion is preserved as DNA: 48 bases, with reading frame beginning at the first base. From the germline V gene, CDR1 is KGHSH and CDR2 is LQKENI. V loses 4 bases of germline sequence and J loses 6 bases, and the interval between the two ends is 19 bases.

The TCR comes from a human donor with multiple sclerosis. The rearranged chain carries TRBV18 and TRBJ2-1, and perhaps TRBD2 as D gene, on 6 matching bases. The sequencing sample was made of CD4+ T cells from PBMCs. The CDR3 in this case is CASSLGLASEGNEQFF. The nucleotides read TGTGCCAGCTCACTGGGTTTGGCTAGCGAGGGCAATGAGCAGTTCTTC.